One and the same sample provided the 23 T cell receptor beta chains below, sequenced in a study of long-term antiretroviral therapy in people with HIV. They ran version v3.0 of the immunoSEQ assay at survey level. Produced via immunoSEQ multiplex PCR; TCRdb's table is partial and in-frame only. The top ten clones hold 6% to 8% of a sample with about 28,000 clones, 75% to 90% of them seen once. The sample consisted of unsorted PBMCs, taken 0.3 years after starting antiretroviral therapy. The receptors derive from a man aged 35-49 years with HIV.

The chain uses TRBV6-4 and TRBJ1-6, with no clear D. V was shortened by 6 bases and J by 7 bases, with 13 bases between the two germline ends. Germline V gives CDR1 MRHNA, CDR2 SNTAGT. The CDR3 totals 14 residues. The CDR3 region has the DNA TGTGCCAGCAGGGAGAGACCTTGGAATTCACCCCTCCACTTT. Protein sequence: CASRERPWNSPLHF.

J is TRBJ2-7 and V is TRBV7-9, with D hard to call. This CDR3 contains 14 residues. Trimming took 2 bases from V and 0 from J, leaving 8 bases between them. CDR1 is SEHNR and CDR2 is FQNEAQ in the germline V gene (reference sequence). The chain's CDR3 is CASSLSSASYEQYF. For the CDR3, the DNA is TGTGCCAGCAGCTTATCCTCGGCCTCCTACGAGCAGTACTTC.

V gene TRBV7-2 combines with J gene TRBJ1-2, with D possibly being TRBD1 (5 bases). Trimming removed 5 bases from V and 2 bases from J, with 15 bases in between. Germline values: CDR1 SGHTA, CDR2 FQGNSA. The CDR3 length is 15 residues. CDR3 protein: CASSPSGTSNYGYTF. CDR3 bases: TGTGCCAGCAGCCCATCCGGGACGTCAAACTATGGCTACACCTTC.

The chain has TRBV19 and TRBJ2-1; no clear D. This CDR3 spans 13 amino acids. V was pared by 3 bases and J by 5 bases, with 8 bases between. Germline CDR1 LNHDA, CDR2 SQIVND (reference sequence). CDR3 coding DNA: TGTGCCAGTAGTATCTCCATCAACAATGAGCAGTTCTTC. Protein product: CASSISINNEQFF.

This chain links TRBV28 with TRBJ1-2; D is perhaps TRBD1 (6 bases). CDR1 MDHEN and CDR2 SYDVKM come from the germline V gene. CDR3 size: 15 residues. Between the trimmed V and J ends, which lost 6 bases and 0 bases, there was a span of 14 bases. CDR3 region: CASSLTGPANYGYTF. Written as DNA, the CDR3 is TGTGCCAGCAGCCTGACAGGTCCAGCTAACTATGGCTACACCTTC.

The chain couples TRBV14 to TRBJ1-5; the D is unclear. Trimming shortened V by 0 bases and J by 4 bases, and 4 bases separated the two germline ends. CDR1 and CDR2 (germline): SGHDN, FVKESK. The CDR3 totals 13 residues. The CDR3 spells CASSQEQNQPQHF. CDR3 in DNA: TGTGCCAGCAGCCAAGAGCAGAATCAGCCCCAGCATTTT. The whole variable domain, remainder taken from reference TRBV14 and TRBJ1-5, is EAGVTQFPSHSVIEKGQTVTLRCDPISGHDNLYWYRRVMGKEIKFLLHFVKESKQDESGMPNNRFLAERTGGTYSTLKVQPAELEDSGVYFCASSQEQNQPQHFGDGTRLSIL.

A single count supports this clone. This chain connects TRBV6-6 to TRBJ2-5; D not certain. The CDR3 spans 14 residues. Trimming left V 5 bases short and J 0 bases short, with 10 bases between. Germline V lookup: CDR1 MNHNY, CDR2 SVGAGI (reference sequence). The CDR3 DNA is TGTGCCAGCAGTCCCGCGGTAGACCAAGAGACCCAGTACTTC. Its protein product is CASSPAVDQETQYF.

The chain uses TRBV30 and TRBJ2-7; the match to TRBD2 covers 7 bases. The germline V gene has CDR1 GTSNPN and CDR2 SVGIG (reference sequence). There are 15 residues in the CDR3. V shed 2 bases and J 3 bases; nucleotides not matched to a gene: 10. The CDR3, as DNA: TGTGCCTGGAGTACAAACGGCGGGGGATTCTACGAGCAGTACTTC. The encoded protein is CAWSTNGGGFYEQYF.

The chain couples TRBV10-3 to TRBJ2-5, with TRBD2 matching 11 bases. The assigned J gene may be wrong: the sequence end matches TRBJ2-7 better. CDR3 size: 15 residues. The V gene's germline CDR1 is ENHRY and CDR2 SYGVKD. The CDR3 reads CAISEPGTSGHEQYF. The CDR3 bases are TGTGCCATCAGTGAGCCCGGGACTAGCGGCCACGAGCAGTACTTC.

This chain joins TRBV7-8 and TRBJ2-2; D is unresolved. The CDR3 consists of 15 residues. The germline gives CDR1 SGHVS, CDR2 FQNEAQ. The germline V and J ends were trimmed by 5 bases and 5 bases, with 15 bases remaining between them. The CDR3 spells CASSLLAGETGELFF. The CDR3 coding sequence is TGTGCCAGCAGCCTCTTAGCCGGCGAAACCGGGGAGCTGTTTTTT.

The chain's CDR3 is CASMDHSLPSYEQYF. The CDR3 region has the DNA TGCGCCAGTATGGACCATAGCCTCCCCTCCTACGAGCAGTACTTC. The V call is TRBV10-1, the J call TRBJ2-7; D unclear. The CDR3 length is 15 residues. V was cut by 9 bases and J by 0 bases, with 18 bases left in between. The germline CDR1 and CDR2 sequences are WNHNN and SYGVQD (reference sequence).

A few counts support this clone. The chain uses TRBV10-1 and TRBJ2-3, with D perhaps matching TRBD2 (5 bases). Germline assignment: CDR1 WNHNN and CDR2 SYGVQD (reference sequence). Trimming took off 5 bases at V and 1 base at J, with 13 bases between the two ends. This CDR3 comprises 15 residues. As DNA, the CDR3 is TGCGCCAGCAGTCCCGAAAACGGGGGCACAGATACGCAGTATTTT. This encodes CASSPENGGTDTQYF.

The chain uses TRBV4-3 and TRBJ2-7; either TRBD1 or TRBD2 may fit D (5 bases each). Per the germline V gene, CDR1 is LGHNA and CDR2 is YSLEER. Trimming took off 0 bases at V and 4 bases at J, with 13 bases between the two ends. CDR3 length: 15 amino acids. CDR3: CASSQDWGNMYEQYF. DNA of the CDR3: TGCGCCAGCAGCCAAGATTGGGGGAATATGTACGAGCAGTACTTC.

The chain carries TRBV6-5 and TRBJ2-7; D is perhaps TRBD1 (6 bases). Deletions cut 2 bases from V and 5 bases from J, with 13 bases between. From germline, CDR1 is MNHEY and CDR2 SVGAGI. The CDR3 is 14 residues long. The CDR3 bases are TGTGCCAGCAGTTACAACCAGGGGAGCCACGAGCAGTACTTC. Its translation: CASSYNQGSHEQYF.

The chain joins TRBV10-3 to TRBJ1-6; 9 nucleotides line up with TRBD1. CDR1 is ENHRY, CDR2 SYGVKD, per germline. V gave up 2 bases and J gave up 13 bases; unmatched junction bases: 6. This CDR3 has 14 residues. The CDR3 sequence is CAISEPAGQGPLHF. CDR3 sequence (DNA): TGTGCCATCAGTGAGCCCGCGGGACAGGGTCCCCTCCACTTT.

V usage is TRBV10-3 and J usage is TRBJ2-5; unclear D gene. Looked up from germline, CDR1 is ENHRY and CDR2 is SYGVKD. Trimming removed 0 bases from V and 3 bases from J, with 8 bases in between. The CDR3 contains 14 residues. This CDR3 is CAISESREKETQYF. CDR3 DNA sequence: TGTGCCATCAGTGAGTCGCGAGAGAAAGAGACCCAGTACTTC.

This clone was counted only a few times. This chain uses TRBV27 with TRBJ1-5; 7 bases match TRBD1. Germline assignment: CDR1 MNHEY and CDR2 SMNVEV (reference sequence). This CDR3 region has 17 residues. The junction had 8 bases not matched to a gene; V was cut back by 3 bases and J by 0 bases. The chain's CDR3 is CASSFLRDSYSNQPQHF. DNA of the CDR3: TGTGCCAGCAGTTTCTTAAGGGACAGCTATAGCAATCAGCCCCAGCATTTT.

The chain is built from TRBV19 and TRBJ1-2, with TRBD1 as a possible D gene (5 bases). This CDR3 spans 14 amino acids. Trimming left V 4 bases short and J 4 bases short, with 13 bases between. The germline CDR1 and CDR2 sequences are LNHDA and SQIVND (reference sequence). CDR3 sequence reads: CASSRAGGSYGYTF. The CDR3, as DNA: TGTGCCAGTAGTAGAGCCGGGGGTTCCTATGGCTACACCTTC.

This clone appeared a few times. The V gene is TRBV9, the J gene TRBJ2-1, with D possibly TRBD2 on 6 matching bases. From germline, CDR1 is SGDLS and CDR2 YYNGEE. The CDR3 covers 16 residues. Trimming removed 0 bases at V and 2 bases at J, with 12 bases between. The CDR3 loop is CASSVGGTDAYNEQFF. DNA for the CDR3: TGTGCCAGCAGCGTAGGAGGGACTGACGCCTACAATGAGCAGTTCTTC.

This clone was detected once. The V gene is TRBV7-9, the J gene TRBJ2-1; 9 bases map to TRBD2. Germline CDR1 is SEHNR and CDR2 is FQNEAQ (reference sequence). This CDR3 contains 16 residues. J gave up 1 base and V 5 bases, and 6 bases lay outside the gene matches. CDR3 DNA: TGTGCCAGCAGCCTTTCTAGCGGGATATCCTACAATGAGCAGTTCTTC. Its protein product is CASSLSSGISYNEQFF. The whole variable domain, filled in from reference TRBV7-9 and TRBJ2-1, reads DTGVSQNPRHKITKRGQNVTFRCDPISEHNRLYWYRQTLGQGPEFLTYFQNEAQLEKSRLLSDRFSAERPKGSFSTLEIQRTEQGDSAMYLCASSLSSGISYNEQFFGPGTRLTVL.

This chain uses TRBV7-2 with TRBJ2-2, with unresolved D. The V gene lost 1 base and the J gene lost 1 base, with 7 bases spanning the gap. Germline CDR1 and CDR2: SGHTA and FQGNSA. This CDR3 is built from 15 residues. Here the CDR3 reads CASSLEGQNTGELFF. CDR3 coding DNA: TGTGCCAGCAGCTTAGAAGGCCAGAACACCGGGGAGCTGTTTTTT.

This clone was seen just once. V gene TRBV5-1 combines with J gene TRBJ2-1; tentative D call: TRBD2 (6 bases). Trimming removed 2 bases from V and 2 bases from J, with 20 bases in between. This CDR3 region has 18 residues. Germline V gene lookup returns CDR1 SGHRS and CDR2 YFSETQ. The CDR3 reads CASSFGLSLSGPYNEQFF. CDR3 in DNA: TGCGCCAGCAGCTTCGGCCTCTCTCTCAGCGGGCCCTACAATGAGCAGTTCTTC.

The gene calls are TRBV5-1 and TRBJ2-7, with 10 bases identical to TRBD2. V was pared by 5 bases and J by 5 bases, with 4 bases of the junction left unmatched. This CDR3 comprises 13 residues. Germline-derived CDR1 and CDR2 are SGHRS and YFSETQ. CDR3 sequence (DNA): TGCGCCAGCAGGCCTAGCGGGAGAGACGAGCAGTACTTC. The encoded protein is CASRPSGRDEQYF.